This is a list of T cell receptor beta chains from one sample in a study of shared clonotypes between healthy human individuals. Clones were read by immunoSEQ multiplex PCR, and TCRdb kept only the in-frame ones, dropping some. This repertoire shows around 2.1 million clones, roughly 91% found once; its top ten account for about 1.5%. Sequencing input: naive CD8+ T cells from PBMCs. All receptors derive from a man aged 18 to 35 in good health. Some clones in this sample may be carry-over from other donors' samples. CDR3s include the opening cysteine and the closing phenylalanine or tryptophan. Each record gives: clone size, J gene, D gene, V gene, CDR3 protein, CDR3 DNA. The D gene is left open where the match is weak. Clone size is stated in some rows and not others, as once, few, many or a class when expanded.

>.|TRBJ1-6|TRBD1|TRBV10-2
CASSEDRGMTPLHF
TGCGCCAGCAGTGAGGACAGGGGAATGACACCCCTCCACTTT
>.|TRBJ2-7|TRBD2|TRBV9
CASSVGGGEQYF
TGTGCCAGCAGCGTAGGCGGGGGGGAGCAGTACTTC
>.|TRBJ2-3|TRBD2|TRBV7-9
CASISRESSTDTQYF
TGTGCCAGCATCTCGCGGGAGTCCTCCACAGATACGCAGTATTTT
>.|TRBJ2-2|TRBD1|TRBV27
CASRQGAAGELFF
TGTGCCAGCAGGCAGGGGGCCGCCGGGGAGCTGTTTTTT
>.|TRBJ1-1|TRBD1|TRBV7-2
CASSPLGGQGYNEAFF
TGTGCCAGCAGCCCCTTAGGGGGACAGGGCTATAATGAAGCTTTCTTT
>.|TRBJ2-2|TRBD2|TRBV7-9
CASTGTGTSKSGELFF
TGTGCCAGCACCGGCACCGGGACTAGCAAGTCCGGGGAGCTGTTTTTT
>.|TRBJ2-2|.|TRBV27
CASSSLGAGELFF
TGTGCCAGCAGTTCTCTGGGGGCTGGGGAGCTGTTTTTT
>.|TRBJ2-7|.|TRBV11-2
CASSLEFLAPFGEQYF
TGTGCCAGCAGCTTAGAGTTCTTAGCGCCCTTCGGTGAGCAGTACTTC
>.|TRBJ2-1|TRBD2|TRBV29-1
CSVEGAGGVYNEQFF
TGCAGCGTTGAGGGGGCGGGAGGGGTCTACAATGAGCAGTTCTTC
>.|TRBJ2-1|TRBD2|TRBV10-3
CAISEPGTSGTRFF
TGTGCCATCAGTGAGCCAGGGACTAGCGGGACGCGGTTCTTC
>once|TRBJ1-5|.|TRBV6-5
CASSIAGATQPQHF
TGTGCCAGCAGTATCGCAGGGGCCACTCAGCCCCAGCATTTT
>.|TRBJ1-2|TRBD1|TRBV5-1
CASRPGQGDYGYAF
TGCGCCAGCAGGCCGGGACAGGGAGACTATGGCTACGCCTTC
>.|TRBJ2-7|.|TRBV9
CASSPAAGADHEQYF
TGTGCCAGCAGCCCAGCGGCTGGGGCCGACCACGAGCAGTACTTC
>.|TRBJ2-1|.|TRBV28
CASSPLRGGAWDEQFF
TGTGCCAGCAGTCCCCTCAGAGGGGGGGCTTGGGATGAGCAGTTCTTC
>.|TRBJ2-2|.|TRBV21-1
CASSKEPGPAGGFGFTGELFF
TGTGCCAGCAGCAAAGAACCGGGTCCAGCGGGAGGATTCGGTTTCACCGGGGAGCTGTTTTTT
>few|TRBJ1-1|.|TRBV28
CASRSTGMLNTEAFF
TGTGCCAGCAGGAGCACAGGGATGCTGAACACTGAAGCTTTCTTT
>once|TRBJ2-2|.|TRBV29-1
CSGLGGKYTGELFF
TGCAGCGGACTAGGGGGAAAGTACACCGGGGAGCTGTTTTTT
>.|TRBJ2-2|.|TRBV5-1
CASSLGTASTGELFF
TGCGCCAGCAGCTTGGGGACCGCGTCCACCGGGGAGCTGTTTTTT
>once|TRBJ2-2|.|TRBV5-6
CASSLDPDENTGELFF
TGTGCCAGCAGCTTGGACCCCGATGAGAACACCGGGGAGCTGTTTTTT
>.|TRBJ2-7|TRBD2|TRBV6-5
CASSAPLAGVYEQYF
TGTGCCAGCAGTGCCCCCCTAGCGGGAGTCTACGAGCAGTACTTC
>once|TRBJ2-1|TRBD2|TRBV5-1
CASSFSREGVDNEQFF
TGCGCCAGCAGCTTTTCGCGGGAGGGAGTGGACAATGAGCAGTTCTTC
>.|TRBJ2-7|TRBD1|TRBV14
CASSQDPDRGHEQYF
TGTGCCAGCAGCCAAGACCCGGACAGGGGCCACGAGCAGTACTTC
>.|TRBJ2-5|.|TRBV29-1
CSVLLEQETQYF
TGCAGCGTCCTACTAGAACAAGAGACCCAGTACTTC
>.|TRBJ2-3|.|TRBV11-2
CASSLLGPKDTQYF
TGTGCCAGCAGCCTTTTAGGGCCCAAAGATACGCAGTATTTT
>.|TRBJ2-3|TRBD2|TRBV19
CASSSLAVTDTQYF
TGTGCCAGTAGTAGTCTAGCGGTGACAGATACGCAGTATTTT
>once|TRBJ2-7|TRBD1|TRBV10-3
CAISEDREYEQYF
TGTGCCATCAGTGAAGACAGGGAGTACGAGCAGTACTTC
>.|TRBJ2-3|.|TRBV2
CAPLSLSADTQYF
TGTGCCCCTCTCAGCCTTAGTGCAGATACGCAGTATTTT
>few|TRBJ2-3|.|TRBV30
CAWSVGIGTDTQYF
TGTGCCTGGAGTGTTGGAATCGGCACAGATACGCAGTATTTT
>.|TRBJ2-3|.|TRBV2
CASSEDVAGTDTQYF
TGTGCCAGCAGTGAAGACGTAGCGGGCACAGATACGCAGTATTTT
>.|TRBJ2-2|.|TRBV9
CASSVYSENTGELFF
TGTGCCAGCAGCGTTTATAGCGAGAACACCGGGGAGCTGTTTTTT
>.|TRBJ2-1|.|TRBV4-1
CASSQEQRSYNEQFF
TGCGCCAGCAGCCAAGAACAGCGGTCCTACAATGAGCAGTTCTTC
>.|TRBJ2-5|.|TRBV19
CASSMDGLGLQETQYF
TGTGCCAGTAGTATGGACGGGCTGGGTCTCCAAGAGACCCAGTACTTC
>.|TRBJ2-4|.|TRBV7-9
CASKGAKNIQYF
TGTGCCAGCAAAGGAGCCAAAAACATTCAGTACTTC
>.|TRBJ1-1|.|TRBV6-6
CAIRPVDTEAFF
TGTGCCATCCGACCGGTGGACACTGAAGCTTTCTTT
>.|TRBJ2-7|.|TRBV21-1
CASSKVCRGSLSYEQYF
TGTGCCAGCAGCAAAGTGTGTCGGGGGTCCTTATCCTACGAGCAGTACTTC
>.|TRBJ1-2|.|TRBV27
CASSLQGRDYTF
TGTGCCAGCAGTTTACAGGGCAGGGACTACACCTTC
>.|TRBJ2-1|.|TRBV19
CASIWASGQNLYNEQFF
TGTGCCAGTATTTGGGCCAGCGGGCAAAACCTCTACAATGAGCAGTTCTTC
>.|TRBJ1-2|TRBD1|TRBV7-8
CASSLVGQGGGYTF
TGTGCCAGCAGCTTAGTCGGACAGGGCGGGGGCTACACCTTC
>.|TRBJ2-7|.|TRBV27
CASSWAGVSSYEQYF
TGTGCCAGCAGTTGGGCAGGCGTGAGCTCCTACGAGCAGTACTTC
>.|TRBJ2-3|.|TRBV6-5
CASSYDFDRTDTQYF
TGTGCCAGCAGTTACGATTTTGATCGCACAGATACGCAGTATTTT
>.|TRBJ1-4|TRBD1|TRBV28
CASSLDRLGRGKLFF
TGTGCCAGCAGTCTGGACAGGCTCGGTAGGGGAAAACTGTTTTTT
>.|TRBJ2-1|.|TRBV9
CASSVEARNNEQFF
TGTGCCAGCAGCGTCGAGGCCCGTAACAATGAGCAGTTCTTC
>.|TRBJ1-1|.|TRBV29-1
CSVLGPLTEAFF
TGCAGCGTGTTGGGCCCGCTCACTGAAGCTTTCTTT
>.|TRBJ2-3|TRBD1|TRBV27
CASSSGDSGHRGTDTQYF
TGTGCCAGCAGTTCTGGGGACAGTGGGCATCGGGGCACAGATACGCAGTATTTT
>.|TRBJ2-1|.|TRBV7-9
CASSLVSVGSSYNEQFF
TGTGCCAGCAGCTTAGTAAGTGTGGGGAGCTCCTACAATGAGCAGTTCTTC
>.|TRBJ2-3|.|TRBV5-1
CASSYLPGFADTQYF
TGCGCCAGCAGCTACCTGCCGGGGTTTGCAGATACGCAGTATTTT
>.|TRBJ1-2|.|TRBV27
CASSPRGFYGYTF
TGTGCCAGCAGTCCCCGGGGCTTCTATGGCTACACCTTC
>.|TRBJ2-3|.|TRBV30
CAWSIWGTDTQYF
TGTGCCTGGAGCATTTGGGGGACAGATACGCAGTATTTT
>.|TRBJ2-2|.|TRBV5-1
CASSPRDPLTGGELFF
TGCGCCAGCAGCCCACGGGACCCCCTAACGGGCGGGGAGCTGTTTTTT
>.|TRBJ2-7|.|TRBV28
CASSLLETATPYEQYF
TGTGCCAGCAGTTTATTAGAGACCGCAACCCCCTACGAGCAGTACTTC
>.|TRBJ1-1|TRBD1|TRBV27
CASSWTGGTEAFF
TGTGCCAGCAGTTGGACAGGAGGGACTGAAGCTTTCTTT